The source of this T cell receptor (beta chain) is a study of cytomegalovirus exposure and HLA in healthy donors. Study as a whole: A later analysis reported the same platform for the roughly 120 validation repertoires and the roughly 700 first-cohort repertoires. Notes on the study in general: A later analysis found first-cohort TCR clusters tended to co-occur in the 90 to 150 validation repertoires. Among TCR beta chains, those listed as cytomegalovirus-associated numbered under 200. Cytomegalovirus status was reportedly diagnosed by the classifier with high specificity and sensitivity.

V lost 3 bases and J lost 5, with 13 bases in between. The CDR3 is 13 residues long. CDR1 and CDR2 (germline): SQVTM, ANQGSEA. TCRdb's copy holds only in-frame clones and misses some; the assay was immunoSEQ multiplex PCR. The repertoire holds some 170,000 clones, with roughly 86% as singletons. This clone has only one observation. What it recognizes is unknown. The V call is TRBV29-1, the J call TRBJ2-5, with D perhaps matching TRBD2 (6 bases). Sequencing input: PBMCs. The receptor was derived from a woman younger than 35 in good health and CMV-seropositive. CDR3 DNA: TGCAGCGTTGATCCCGGGAGCGGTGAGACCCAGTACTTC. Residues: CSVDPGSGETQYF.